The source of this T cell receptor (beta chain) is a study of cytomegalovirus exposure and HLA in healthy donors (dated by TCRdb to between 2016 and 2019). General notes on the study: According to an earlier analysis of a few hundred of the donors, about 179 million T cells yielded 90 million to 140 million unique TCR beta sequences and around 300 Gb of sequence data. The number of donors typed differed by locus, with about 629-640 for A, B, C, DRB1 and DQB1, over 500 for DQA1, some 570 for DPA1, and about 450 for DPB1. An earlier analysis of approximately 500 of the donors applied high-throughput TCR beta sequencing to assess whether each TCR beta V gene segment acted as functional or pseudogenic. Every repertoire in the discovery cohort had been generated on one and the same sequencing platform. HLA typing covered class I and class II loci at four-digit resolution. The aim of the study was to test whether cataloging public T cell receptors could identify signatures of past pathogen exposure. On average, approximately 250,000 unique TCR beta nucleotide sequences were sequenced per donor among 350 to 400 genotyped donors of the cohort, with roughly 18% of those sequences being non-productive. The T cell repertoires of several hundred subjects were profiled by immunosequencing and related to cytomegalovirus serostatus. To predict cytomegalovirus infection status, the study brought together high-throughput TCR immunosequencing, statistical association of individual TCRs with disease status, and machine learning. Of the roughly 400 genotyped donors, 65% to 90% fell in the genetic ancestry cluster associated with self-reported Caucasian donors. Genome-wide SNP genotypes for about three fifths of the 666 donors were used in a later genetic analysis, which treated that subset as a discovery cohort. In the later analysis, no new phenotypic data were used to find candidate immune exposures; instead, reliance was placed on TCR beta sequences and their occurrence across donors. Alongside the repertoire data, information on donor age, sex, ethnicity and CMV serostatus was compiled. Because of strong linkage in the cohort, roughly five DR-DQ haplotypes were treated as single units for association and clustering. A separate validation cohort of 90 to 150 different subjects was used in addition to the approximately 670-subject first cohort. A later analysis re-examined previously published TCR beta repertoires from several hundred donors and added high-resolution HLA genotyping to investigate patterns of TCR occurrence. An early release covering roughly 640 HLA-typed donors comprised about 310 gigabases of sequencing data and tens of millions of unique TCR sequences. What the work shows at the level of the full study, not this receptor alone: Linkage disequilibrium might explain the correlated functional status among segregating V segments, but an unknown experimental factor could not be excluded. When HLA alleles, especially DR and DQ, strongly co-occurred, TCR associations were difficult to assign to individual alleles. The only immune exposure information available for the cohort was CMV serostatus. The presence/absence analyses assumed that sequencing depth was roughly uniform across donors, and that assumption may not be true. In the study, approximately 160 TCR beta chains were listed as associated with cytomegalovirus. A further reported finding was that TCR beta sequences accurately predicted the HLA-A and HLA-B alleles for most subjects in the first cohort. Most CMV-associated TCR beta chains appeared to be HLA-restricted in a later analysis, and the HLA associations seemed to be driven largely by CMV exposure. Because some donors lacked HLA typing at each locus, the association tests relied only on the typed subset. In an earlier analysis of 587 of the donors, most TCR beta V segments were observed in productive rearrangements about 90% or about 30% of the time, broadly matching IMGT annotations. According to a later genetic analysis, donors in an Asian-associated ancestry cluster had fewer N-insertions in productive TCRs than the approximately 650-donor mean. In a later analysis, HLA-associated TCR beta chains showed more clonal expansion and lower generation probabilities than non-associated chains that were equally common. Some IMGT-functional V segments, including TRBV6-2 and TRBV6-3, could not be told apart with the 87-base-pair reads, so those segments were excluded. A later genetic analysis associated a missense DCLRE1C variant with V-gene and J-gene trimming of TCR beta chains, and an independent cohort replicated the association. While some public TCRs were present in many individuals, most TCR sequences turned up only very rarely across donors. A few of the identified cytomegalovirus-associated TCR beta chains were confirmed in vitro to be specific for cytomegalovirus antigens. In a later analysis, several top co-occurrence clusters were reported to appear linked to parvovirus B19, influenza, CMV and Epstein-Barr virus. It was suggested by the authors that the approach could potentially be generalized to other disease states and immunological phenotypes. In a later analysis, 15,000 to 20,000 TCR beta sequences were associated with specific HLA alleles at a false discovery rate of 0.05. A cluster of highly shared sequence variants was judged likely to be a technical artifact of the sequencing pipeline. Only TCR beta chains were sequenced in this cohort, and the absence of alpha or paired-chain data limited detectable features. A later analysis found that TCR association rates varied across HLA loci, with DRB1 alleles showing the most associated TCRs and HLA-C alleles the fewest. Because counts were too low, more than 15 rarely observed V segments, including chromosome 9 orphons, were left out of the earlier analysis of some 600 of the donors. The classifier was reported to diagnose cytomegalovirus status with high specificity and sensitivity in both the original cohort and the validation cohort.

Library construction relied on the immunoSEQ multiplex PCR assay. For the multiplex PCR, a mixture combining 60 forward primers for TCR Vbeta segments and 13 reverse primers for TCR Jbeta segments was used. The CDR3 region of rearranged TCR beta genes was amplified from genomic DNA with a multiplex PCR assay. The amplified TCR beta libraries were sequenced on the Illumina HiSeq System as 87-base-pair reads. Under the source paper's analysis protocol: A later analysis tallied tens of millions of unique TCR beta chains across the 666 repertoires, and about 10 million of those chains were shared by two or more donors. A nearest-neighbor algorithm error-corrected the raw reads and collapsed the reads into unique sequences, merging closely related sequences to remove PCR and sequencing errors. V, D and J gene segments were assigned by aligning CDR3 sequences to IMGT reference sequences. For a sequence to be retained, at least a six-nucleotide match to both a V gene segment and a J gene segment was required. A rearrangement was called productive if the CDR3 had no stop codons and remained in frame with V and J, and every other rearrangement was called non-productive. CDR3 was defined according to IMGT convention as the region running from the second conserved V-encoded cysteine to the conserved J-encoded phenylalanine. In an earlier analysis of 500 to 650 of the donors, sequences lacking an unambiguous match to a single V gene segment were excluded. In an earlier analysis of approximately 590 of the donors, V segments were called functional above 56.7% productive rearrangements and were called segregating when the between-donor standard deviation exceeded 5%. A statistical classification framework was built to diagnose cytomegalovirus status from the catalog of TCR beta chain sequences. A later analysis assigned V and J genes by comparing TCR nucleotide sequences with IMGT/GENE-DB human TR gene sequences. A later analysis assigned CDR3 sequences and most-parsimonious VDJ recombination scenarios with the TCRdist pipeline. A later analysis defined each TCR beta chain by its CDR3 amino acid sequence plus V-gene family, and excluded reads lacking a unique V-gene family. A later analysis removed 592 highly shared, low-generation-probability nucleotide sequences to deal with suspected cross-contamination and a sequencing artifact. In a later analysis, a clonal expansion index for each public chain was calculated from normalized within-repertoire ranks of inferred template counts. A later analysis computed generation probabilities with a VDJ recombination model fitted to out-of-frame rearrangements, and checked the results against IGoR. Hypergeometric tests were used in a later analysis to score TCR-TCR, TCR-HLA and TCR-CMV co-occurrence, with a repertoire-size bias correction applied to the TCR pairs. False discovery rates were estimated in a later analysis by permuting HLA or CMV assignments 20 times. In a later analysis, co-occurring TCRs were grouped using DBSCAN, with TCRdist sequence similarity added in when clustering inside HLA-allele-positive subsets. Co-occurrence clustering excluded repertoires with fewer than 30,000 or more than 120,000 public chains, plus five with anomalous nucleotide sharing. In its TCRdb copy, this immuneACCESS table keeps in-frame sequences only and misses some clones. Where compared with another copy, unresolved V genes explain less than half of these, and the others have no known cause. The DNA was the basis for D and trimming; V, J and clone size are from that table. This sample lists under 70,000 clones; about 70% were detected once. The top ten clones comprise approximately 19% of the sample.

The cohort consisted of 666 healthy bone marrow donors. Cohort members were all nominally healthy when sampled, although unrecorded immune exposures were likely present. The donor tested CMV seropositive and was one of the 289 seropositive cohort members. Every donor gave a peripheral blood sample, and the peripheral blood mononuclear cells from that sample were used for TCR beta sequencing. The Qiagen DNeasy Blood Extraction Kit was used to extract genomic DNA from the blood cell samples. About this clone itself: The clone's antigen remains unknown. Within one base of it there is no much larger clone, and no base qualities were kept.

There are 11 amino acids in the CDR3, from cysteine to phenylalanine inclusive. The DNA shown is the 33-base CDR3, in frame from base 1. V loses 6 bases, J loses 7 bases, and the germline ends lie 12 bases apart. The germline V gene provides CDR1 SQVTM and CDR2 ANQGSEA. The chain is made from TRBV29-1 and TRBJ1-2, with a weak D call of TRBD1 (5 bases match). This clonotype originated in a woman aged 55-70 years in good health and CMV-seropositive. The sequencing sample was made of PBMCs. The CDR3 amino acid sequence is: CSVPTVGGYTF. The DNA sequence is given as TGCAGCGTCCCGACAGTCGGTGGCTACACCTTC.